The subject of this entry is one T cell receptor beta chain. Its specificity is not known. The DNA is left out, because the CDR3 cannot be placed on it with certainty; the CDR3 is given as TCRdb lists it. This entry belongs to a study of OX40 agonist ivuxolimab in advanced cancers. About the research overall: The dose-escalation cohort was about 87% male, with a mean age of approximately 62 years, ranging about 20 to 85.

Inclusive of both ends, the CDR3 amounts to 13 amino acids. Per germline, CDR1 MNHEY and CDR2 SMNVEV (reference sequence). Only in-frame clones appear in the TCRdb table, and some are missing; sequencing was by immunoSEQ multiplex PCR. The table has under 100,000 clones, roughly 92% seen once; the top ten hold 0.65%. General observations from the study: At 0.1 to 3.0 mg/kg and by week 6, CD4+ and CD8+ T cells in the blood had expanded clonally.

This clonotype was sampled from an adult with an advanced solid tumor such as melanoma, head and neck, liver or kidney cancer. The sample was CD4+ or CD8+ T cells sorted from blood, taken in a trial of the OX40 agonist ivuxolimab. V is TRBV27 and J is TRBJ2-3; TRBD2, the D gene given by the table, was not confirmed from the DNA. Here the CDR3 reads CASSSSREDTQYF.